The 5 T cell receptor beta chains reported below all come from one sample, sequenced in a study of T cell responses to AZD1222 COVID-19 vaccine. TCRdb's copy holds only in-frame clones and misses some; the assay was immunoSEQ multiplex PCR. In the table there are fewer than 90,000 clones, about 89% of which are singletons. Sequencing was performed on peripheral blood, taken 28 days after the second AZD1222 dose. All receptors come from an adult who received the AZD1222 COVID-19 vaccine.

The genes are TRBV7-3 and TRBJ2-5; D is uncertain. The CDR3 sequence is 15 residues long. Germline values: CDR1 SGHTA, CDR2 FQGTGA. V was shortened by 2 bases and J by 1 base, with 11 bases between the two germline ends. The CDR3 is CASSLFGRLQETQYF. The DNA for the CDR3 is TGTGCCAGCAGCTTATTTGGGCGTCTCCAAGAGACCCAGTACTTC.

The chain has TRBV14 and TRBJ1-2; D call uncertain. The CDR3 length is 14 residues. The germline gives CDR1 SGHDN, CDR2 FVKESK. Trimming took 0 bases from V and 5 from J, leaving 10 bases between them. The CDR3 sequence: CASSQDRTVYGYTF. CDR3 nucleotide sequence: TGTGCCAGCAGCCAAGATAGGACGGTTTATGGCTACACCTTC.

The chain joins TRBV7-2 to TRBJ1-1; 9 positions agree with TRBD1. The CDR3 loop spans 14 amino acids. V shed 5 bases and J 4 bases; nucleotides not matched to a gene: 5. Germline V gene lookup returns CDR1 SGHTA and CDR2 FQGNSA. CDR3 nucleotides: TGTGCCAGCAGCAGGGACAGGGCCGGCACTGAAGCTTTCTTT. Protein sequence: CASSRDRAGTEAFF.

The J gene is TRBJ1-2, the V gene TRBV2; TRBD1 aligns across 7 bases. Germline loops: CDR1 SNHLY, CDR2 FYNNEI. CDR3 length: 13 amino acids. V was pared by 2 bases and J by 7 bases, with 4 bases of the junction left unmatched. CDR3 sequence: CASSERQGFGYTF. CDR3 DNA: TGTGCCAGCAGTGAAAGACAGGGATTTGGCTACACCTTC.

CDR3 residues: CASSVATGGFEAFF. For the CDR3, the DNA is TGTGCCAGCAGCGTAGCGACAGGGGGATTTGAAGCTTTCTTT. The V gene is TRBV9, the J gene TRBJ1-1, with 9 bases fitting TRBD1. The CDR3 spans 14 residues. The J segment lost 7 bases and the V segment lost 0 bases, leaving 4 bases of the junction unmatched. Per germline, CDR1 SGDLS and CDR2 YYNGEE.